This entry features one T cell receptor (beta chain) sequence. These data come from a study of T cell repertoires in ileal Crohn's disease. The repertoire was sequenced with immunoSEQ multiplex PCR; TCRdb's copy has only in-frame clones and lacks some. The table shows 5,000 or so clones, with 82% occurring only once. This CDR3 spans 13 amino acids. V was pared by 5 bases and J by 8 bases, with 15 bases between. The germline CDR1 and CDR2 sequences are SGHTA and FQGNSA. The receptor was isolated from an adult with Crohn's disease. V usage is TRBV7-2 and J usage is TRBJ1-1; D is unresolved. Material for sequencing was ileal tissue. The CDR3 region is CASSLPGLTEAFF. DNA of the CDR3: TGTGCCAGCAGCCTACCGGGATTAACCGAAGCTTTCTTT.